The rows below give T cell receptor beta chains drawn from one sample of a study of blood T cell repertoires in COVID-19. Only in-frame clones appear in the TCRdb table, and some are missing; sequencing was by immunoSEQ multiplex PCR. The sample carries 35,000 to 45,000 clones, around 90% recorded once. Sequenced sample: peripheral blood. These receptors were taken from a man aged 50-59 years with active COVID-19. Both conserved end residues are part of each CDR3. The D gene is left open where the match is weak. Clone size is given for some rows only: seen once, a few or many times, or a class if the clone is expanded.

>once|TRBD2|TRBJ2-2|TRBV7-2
CASSRGGNTGELFF
TGTGCCAGCAGTCGCGGGGGGAACACCGGGGAGCTGTTTTTT
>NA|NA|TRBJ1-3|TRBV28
CASSSGQTFSGNTIYF
TGTGCCAGCAGCTCAGGACAGACCTTCTCTGGAAACACCATATATTTT
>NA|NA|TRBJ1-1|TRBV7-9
CASSRTDDVGKAFF
TGTGCCAGCAGCCGTACCGATGATGTCGGTAAAGCTTTCTTT
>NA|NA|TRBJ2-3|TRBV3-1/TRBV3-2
CASSQGLLQDTQYF
TGTGCCAGCAGCCAAGGACTGCTCCAGGATACGCAGTATTTT
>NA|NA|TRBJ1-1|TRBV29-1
CSVEESYLKNTEAFF
TGCAGCGTTGAAGAGTCCTACCTAAAGAACACTGAAGCTTTCTTT
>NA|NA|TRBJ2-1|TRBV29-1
CSVTPLRGAHNEQFF
TGCAGCGTTACCCCTCTTCGAGGCGCTCACAATGAGCAGTTCTTC
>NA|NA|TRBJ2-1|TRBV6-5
CASSYSGRIGDEQFF
TGTGCCAGCAGTTACTCGGGGCGTATCGGCGATGAGCAGTTCTTC
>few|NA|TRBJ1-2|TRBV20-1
CSAVDSKINTF
TGCAGTGCCGTGGACAGCAAAATTAACACCTTC
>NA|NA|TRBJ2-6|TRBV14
CASSRLTTAIGANVLTF
TGTGCCAGCAGCCGGCTCACGACAGCGATTGGGGCCAACGTCCTGACTTTC
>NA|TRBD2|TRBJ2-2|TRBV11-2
CASSLSSSGTGELFF
TGTGCCAGCAGCTTATCCTCTAGCGGCACCGGGGAGCTGTTTTTT